This T cell receptor beta chain derives from a study of blood T cell repertoires in COVID-19. As handled by the study authors: Reference gene primer amplification in the assay estimated nucleated cell counts. Data came from immunoSEQ multiplex PCR; TCRdb stores just in-frame clones and leaves some out. Clone size and V and J calls were adopted from that table, with D and trimming inferred from the DNA. The table includes about 160,000 clones, over 85% detected once. CDR3 length equals 16 residues. Trimming left V 5 bases short and J 5 bases short, with 19 bases between. Germline V CDR1 and CDR2: SEHNR, FQNEAQ (reference sequence). This clone appeared once.

The V call is TRBV7-9, the J call TRBJ2-1; D may be TRBD1 (5 bases). Sample: peripheral blood. The source is a woman aged 45-59 years with acute or convalescent COVID-19. In nucleotides, the CDR3 is TGTGCCAGCAGCCCAGCCGGAAGGGGCGTGAACAATGAGCAGTTCTTC. Its protein is CASSPAGRGVNNEQFF. Together with reference TRBV7-9 and TRBJ2-1, the CDR3 gives the full variable domain: DTGVSQNPRHKITKRGQNVTFRCDPISEHNRLYWYRQTLGQGPEFLTYFQNEAQLEKSRLLSDRFSAERPKGSFSTLEIQRTEQGDSAMYLCASSPAGRGVNNEQFFGPGTRLTVL.